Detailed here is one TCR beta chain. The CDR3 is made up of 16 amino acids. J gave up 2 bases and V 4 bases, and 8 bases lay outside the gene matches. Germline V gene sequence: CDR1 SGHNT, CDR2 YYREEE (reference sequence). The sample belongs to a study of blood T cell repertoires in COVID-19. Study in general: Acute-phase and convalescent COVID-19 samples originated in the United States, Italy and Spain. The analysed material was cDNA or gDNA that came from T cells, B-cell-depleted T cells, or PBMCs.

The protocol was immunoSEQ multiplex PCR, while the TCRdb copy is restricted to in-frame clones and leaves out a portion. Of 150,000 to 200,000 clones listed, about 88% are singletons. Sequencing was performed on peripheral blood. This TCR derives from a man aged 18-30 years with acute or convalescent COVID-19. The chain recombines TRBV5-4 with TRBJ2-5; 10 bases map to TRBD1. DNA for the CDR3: TGTGCCAGCAGCCGAGGACAGGGGGATTTACAAGAGACCCAGTACTTC. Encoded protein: CASSRGQGDLQETQYF.